This TCR beta chain came from a study of T cells in Graves' hyperthyroidism and ophthalmopathy. Germline V gene lookup returns CDR1 DFQATT and CDR2 SNEGSKA (reference sequence). The V and J ends lost 3 bases and 5 bases, in that order; junction bases with no gene match: 9. The CDR3 runs 15 residues. This clonotype was seen many times. It was RNA transcripts that yielded the amplified TCR beta CDR3 regions. When the TCR CDR3 underwent first-round RT-PCR, the HTBI primer set was used. Each CDR3 protein gets one entry after TCRdb re-called the multiplex PCR reads with MiXCR. The top ten clones hold 13% of a sample with fewer than 500,000 distinct CDR3 sequences, approximately 14% of them seen once.

The specimen was blood. The receptor was isolated from a man younger than 30 with Graves' ophthalmopathy. The chain carries TRBV20-1 and TRBJ2-3, with TRBD2 matching over 9 bases. CDR3 in amino acids: CSASRGRALGDTQYF. CDR3 coding DNA: TGCAGTGCTAGCCGCGGGAGGGCCCTTGGAGATACGCAGTATTTT.